The sequence of this T cell receptor (beta chain) was determined in a study of cytomegalovirus exposure and HLA in healthy donors. This PCR relied on a set of 60 Vbeta primers and 13 Jbeta primers. Method: immunoSEQ multiplex PCR; TCRdb's copy keeps in-frame clones and lacks some. The table lists 150,000 to 200,000 clones, 75% to 90% of them singletons. With 4 bases clipped from V and 11 bases from J, the junction kept 5 bases outside the gene matches. This CDR3 comprises 12 residues. The germline V gene encodes CDR1 MGHDK and CDR2 SYGVNS. Overall study findings and caveats: Researchers reported in a later analysis that common viral pathogens appeared linked to several top clusters. Accurate prediction of most subjects' HLA-A and HLA-B alleles from TCR beta sequences was reported. The likely explanation for a cluster of highly shared sequence variants was sequencing artifact.

On this clone: Antigen specificity is unknown.

Sample: PBMCs. The chain has TRBV25-1 and TRBJ1-1, with 9 bases fitting TRBD1. The TCR originated in a human donor in good health. CDR3: CASSVTGGEAFF. The DNA of the CDR3 is TGTGCCAGCAGTGTGACAGGGGGTGAGGCTTTCTTT.